This passage covers 32 T cell receptor beta chains from one sample sequenced in a study of blood T cell repertoires in COVID-19. TCRdb's table, derived via immunoSEQ multiplex PCR, lists solely in-frame clones and lacks some. The sample has approximately 300,000 clones; roughly 90% are singletons. Sequences were obtained from peripheral blood. These receptor sequences come from a man younger than 35 who had recovered from COVID-19.

The rearrangement links TRBV4-1 to TRBJ2-1; D perhaps matches TRBD2 (6 bases). V lost 3 bases to trimming and J lost 7 bases, with 10 bases between them. This CDR3 comprises 13 residues. The germline CDR1 and CDR2 sequences are MGHRA and YSYEKL. The CDR3 loop is CASSHGGGNEQFF. CDR3 bases: TGCGCCAGCAGCCATGGCGGAGGGAATGAGCAGTTCTTC.

The V and J genes are TRBV12-5 and TRBJ2-6, with TRBD1 matching over 8 bases. The germline V gene encodes CDR1 LGHNT and CDR2 FRNRAP. Trimming at V came to 6 bases and at J to 4 bases, leaving 8 bases not matched to a gene. The CDR3 has 16 residues. The CDR3 coding sequence is TGTGCTAGTGGCCCCGGACAGGGAAAGGGGGCCAACGTCCTGACTTTC. Its translation is CASGPGQGKGANVLTF.

The chain carries TRBV24-1 and TRBJ2-1; tentatively, D is TRBD2 (6 bases). This CDR3 region has 15 residues. Germline CDR1 is KGHDR and CDR2 is SFDVKD. V lost 7 bases and J 0 bases, leaving 12 bases between the germline ends. The CDR3 sequence is CATSTGTSSYNEQFF. The DNA for the CDR3 is TGTGCCACCAGCACCGGGACTTCCTCCTACAATGAGCAGTTCTTC.

The V gene is TRBV7-2, the J gene TRBJ2-3; 8 bases map to TRBD2. The CDR3 contains 17 residues. Germline CDR1 SGHTA, CDR2 FQGNSA. Germline trimming cut 5 bases from V and 3 bases from J; bases unmatched to any gene: 13. The CDR3: CASSPLASGLGTDTQYF. The CDR3 DNA follows: TGTGCCAGCAGCCCTCTCGCTAGCGGGTTGGGGACAGATACGCAGTATTTT.

This chain joins TRBV27 and TRBJ1-1, with D possibly TRBD1 on 6 matching bases. CDR3 length equals 13 residues. The V and J ends lost 5 bases and 5 bases respectively, with 12 bases between them. Germline V gene data show CDR1 as MNHEY and CDR2 as SMNVEV (reference sequence). This CDR3 is CASSVLTGTEAFF. The CDR3 DNA is TGTGCCAGCAGTGTCCTAACAGGGACTGAAGCTTTCTTT.

The chain is built from TRBV4-1 and TRBJ1-2; 7 positions match TRBD1. This CDR3 has 15 amino acids. The germline CDR1 and CDR2 sequences are MGHRA and YSYEKL. The ends lost 3 bases at V and 4 bases at J; junction bases unmatched: 8. DNA for the CDR3: TGCGCCAGCAGCCAGGCCCAGACAGGGTTCTATGGCTACACCTTC. Protein product: CASSQAQTGFYGYTF.

CDR3 amino acids: CASSTGLAGGDEQFF. DNA for the CDR3: TGTGCCAGTAGTACCGGACTAGCGGGGGGGGACGAGCAGTTCTTC. The chain combines TRBV19 with TRBJ2-1; 15 bases line up with TRBD2. CDR3 length: 15 residues. Per germline, CDR1 LNHDA and CDR2 SQIVND (reference sequence). With 4 bases clipped from V and 10 bases from J, the junction kept 5 bases outside the gene matches.

The chain couples TRBV11-2 to TRBJ1-2; D may be TRBD1 (5 bases). The germline V gene has CDR1 SGHAT and CDR2 FQNNGV. V was pared by 0 bases and J by 8 bases, with 13 bases between. The CDR3 loop spans 14 amino acids. The CDR3 DNA reads TGTGCCAGCAGCTTAGAAGGCAGGGCTAAGGGCTACACCTTC. The encoded protein is CASSLEGRAKGYTF.

V gene TRBV11-3 combines with J gene TRBJ2-7; TRBD1 matches at 9 bases. Germline lookup yields CDR1 SGHNT and CDR2 YENEEA. CDR3 length: 13 residues. With V trimmed by 4 bases and J by 3 bases, 1 base remained unmatched. This CDR3 is CASSSTGGYEQYF. As DNA, the CDR3 is TGTGCCAGCAGCTCGACAGGGGGCTACGAGCAGTACTTC.

The V and J genes are TRBV9 and TRBJ2-1; D possibly corresponds to TRBD1 (5 bases). This CDR3 has 14 amino acids. With 0 bases removed from V and 3 bases from J, the gap between germline ends came to 7 bases. The germline gives CDR1 SGDLS, CDR2 YYNGEE. CDR3 nucleotide sequence: TGTGCCAGCAGCGTAGTCAGGGACTACAATGAGCAGTTCTTC. Translated: CASSVVRDYNEQFF. The full variable domain, rest sourced from reference TRBV9 and TRBJ2-1, is DSGVTQTPKHLITATGQRVTLRCSPRSGDLSVYWYQQSLDQGLQFLIQYYNGEERAKGNILERFSAQQFPDLHSELNLSSLELGDSALYFCASSVVRDYNEQFFGPGTRLTVL.

The J gene is TRBJ1-2, the V gene TRBV6-6; no firm D call. Trimming left V 0 bases short and J 8 bases short, with 7 bases between. CDR3 length: 12 amino acids. From germline, CDR1 is MNHNY and CDR2 SVGAGI (reference sequence). DNA for the CDR3: TGTGCCAGCAGTTACTCGGGGAGAGGCTACACCTTC. Its translation is CASSYSGRGYTF.

The chain couples TRBV28 to TRBJ2-3; no clear D gene. This CDR3 comprises 12 residues. Germline V gene lookup returns CDR1 MDHEN and CDR2 SYDVKM. The ends were cut back, 8 bases at V and 5 bases at J, with 11 bases in the middle. Here the CDR3 reads CASEEVGDTQYF. The CDR3 region has the DNA TGTGCCAGCGAGGAAGTCGGAGATACGCAGTATTTT.

The chain recombines TRBV3-1 (or the pseudogene TRBV3-2) with TRBJ1-5, with 10 bases matching TRBD1. The CDR3 runs to 16 residues. Trimming removed 3 bases from V and 5 bases from J; junction bases left unmatched: 7. CDR1 is LGHDT and CDR2 is YNNKEL in the germline V gene (reference sequence). The CDR3 region has the DNA TGTGCCAGCAGCCAGTGGACAGGGGGGGTGCATCAGCCCCAGCATTTT. Protein: CASSQWTGGVHQPQHF.

The chain couples TRBV3-1 (or the pseudogene TRBV3-2) to TRBJ1-3, with D perhaps matching TRBD1 (5 bases). Trimming left V 3 bases short and J 4 bases short, with 16 bases between. Germline V gene lookup returns CDR1 LGHDT and CDR2 YNNKEL (reference sequence). CDR3 length: 16 amino acids. The CDR3 DNA follows: TGTGCCAGCAGCCATTACCAGGGAATAGCCGGAAACACCATATATTTT. It specifies CASSHYQGIAGNTIYF.

V usage is TRBV4-1 and J usage is TRBJ2-7; a possible D gene is TRBD1 (6 bases). Germline V gene lookup returns CDR1 MGHRA and CDR2 YSYEKL. The CDR3 is made up of 15 amino acids. The V end lost 4 bases, the J end lost 1 base, and 14 bases lay between the germline ends. This CDR3 is CASSRTGPQSYEQYF. In DNA, the CDR3 is TGCGCCAGCAGCCGAACAGGGCCTCAATCCTACGAGCAGTACTTC.

This clone turned up a few times. The chain is built from TRBV15 and TRBJ2-7; 7 bases line up with TRBD2. The germline V gene has CDR1 LNHNV and CDR2 YYDKDF (reference sequence). Trimming took 8 bases from V and 0 from J; bases not matched to a gene: 4. The CDR3 is 13 residues long. Here the CDR3 DNA reads TGTGCCACCCGACTAGCTCCCTCCTACGAGCAGTACTTC. Its translation is CATRLAPSYEQYF. The full variable domain, completed using reference TRBV15 and TRBJ2-7, is DAMVIQNPRYQVTQFGKPVTLSCSQTLNHNVMYWYQQKSSQAPKLLFHYYDKDFNNEADTPDNFQSRRPNTSFCFLDIRSPGLGDTAMYLCATRLAPSYEQYFGPGTRLTVT.

The V call is TRBV6-6, the J call TRBJ2-2, with D perhaps TRBD2 (5 bases). This CDR3 is 12 amino acids long. Trimming left V 10 bases short and J 5 bases short, with 11 bases between. Germline-derived CDR1 and CDR2 are MNHNY and SVGAGI (reference sequence). The CDR3, as DNA: TGTGCCACCCACCCGGGAACCGGGGAGCTGTTTTTT. This translates into CATHPGTGELFF.

This chain connects TRBV28 to TRBJ1-6; TRBD1 matches 10 bases. Germline trimming cut 7 bases from V and 10 bases from J; bases unmatched to any gene: 7. From germline, CDR1 is MDHEN and CDR2 SYDVKM. The CDR3 extends over 14 amino acids. CDR3 amino acids: CASISGQGDSPLHF. The DNA for the CDR3 is TGTGCCAGCATCAGCGGACAGGGGGACTCACCCCTCCACTTT.

V and J are TRBV18 and TRBJ2-3, with TRBD1 identical over 9 bases. The CDR3 is made up of 17 amino acids. V lost 4 bases and J lost 4; bases outside the gene matches: 12. From germline, CDR1 is KGHSH and CDR2 LQKENI. The CDR3 here is CASSHDLDRGSPDTQYF. The CDR3 DNA reads as TGTGCCAGCTCACACGACCTGGACAGGGGTTCCCCAGATACGCAGTATTTT.

The chain uses TRBV12-3 or TRBV12-4 and TRBJ1-2, with TRBD1 identical over 7 bases. This CDR3 spans 13 amino acids. With 5 bases clipped from V and 9 bases from J, the junction kept 9 bases outside the gene matches. CDR3 in DNA: TGTGCCAGCAGTGCCGGGACAGCTAGTCGCTACACCTTC. Translating it yields CASSAGTASRYTF.

The chain recombines TRBV19 with TRBJ2-1; D gene unclear. Germline V gene lookup returns CDR1 LNHDA and CDR2 SQIVND (reference sequence). This CDR3 spans 14 amino acids. Deletions cut 7 bases from V and 0 bases from J, with 10 bases between. The CDR3 DNA sequence: TGTGCCAGTACTGATAGCATCTCCTACAATGAGCAGTTCTTC. Amino acids: CASTDSISYNEQFF.

CDR3 sequence reads: CASSQGTGWGSLGYTF. The CDR3 nucleotides are TGTGCCAGCAGCCAGGGGACAGGATGGGGGTCTCTTGGCTACACCTTC. J is TRBJ1-2 and V is TRBV3-1 (or the pseudogene TRBV3-2), with 8 bases aligning to TRBD1. The CDR3 runs 16 residues. CDR1 and CDR2 from the germline V gene are LGHDT and YNNKEL (reference sequence). Trimming took 3 bases from V and 7 from J; bases not matched to a gene: 13.

This sequence joins TRBV6-5 and TRBJ1-4, with TRBD1 matching over 7 bases. The CDR3 extends over 14 amino acids. The germline gives CDR1 MNHEY, CDR2 SVGAGI. Trimming removed 6 bases from V and 5 bases from J; junction bases left unmatched: 6. CDR3 residues: CASRTGTENEKLFF. Written as DNA, the CDR3 is TGTGCCAGCAGGACTGGGACAGAGAATGAAAAACTGTTTTTT.

This rearrangement joins TRBV18 to TRBJ2-5, with a tentative D call TRBD2 (6 bases). This CDR3 is 14 amino acids long. Germline V gene lookup returns CDR1 KGHSH and CDR2 LQKENI. Trimming removed 3 bases from V and 2 bases from J, with 10 bases in between. In nucleotides, the CDR3 is TGTGCCAGCTCACCTACCGGGACTCAAGAGACCCAGTACTTC. Protein product: CASSPTGTQETQYF.

V usage is TRBV10-3 and J usage is TRBJ1-2; D gene unclear. The CDR3 spans 14 residues. The V end lost 0 bases, the J end lost 2 bases, and 7 bases lay between the germline ends. Germline V lookup: CDR1 ENHRY, CDR2 SYGVKD. The CDR3 loop reads CAISESTTNYGYTF. CDR3 in DNA: TGTGCCATCAGTGAGTCCACGACAAACTATGGCTACACCTTC.

This clone was detected only once. The V and J genes are TRBV7-9 and TRBJ2-1; D gene ambiguous. CDR3 size: 16 residues. CDR1 is SEHNR and CDR2 is FQNEAQ in the germline V gene (reference sequence). Trimming stripped 5 bases from V and 8 bases from J, with 22 bases between. The CDR3: CASSPHRLDPLHEQFF. The CDR3 DNA is TGTGCCAGCAGCCCCCACCGACTCGACCCGTTACATGAGCAGTTCTTC. Based on the CDR3 plus reference TRBV7-9 and TRBJ2-1, the full variable domain is DTGVSQNPRHKITKRGQNVTFRCDPISEHNRLYWYRQTLGQGPEFLTYFQNEAQLEKSRLLSDRFSAERPKGSFSTLEIQRTEQGDSAMYLCASSPHRLDPLHEQFFGPGTRLTVL.

The chain links TRBV12-3 or TRBV12-4 to TRBJ1-4, with 10 bases aligning to TRBD1. With 7 bases clipped from V and 8 bases from J, the junction kept 4 bases outside the gene matches. This CDR3 comprises 13 residues. CDR3 bases: TGTGCCAGCAAAAGGGGACAGGGGGAAAAACTGTTTTTT. Translated, it gives CASKRGQGEKLFF.

This chain uses TRBV19 with TRBJ2-2; 8 bases map to TRBD2. J was trimmed by 7 bases and V by 5 bases; bases with no gene match: 6. The CDR3 contains 14 residues. Germline V gene sequence: CDR1 LNHDA, CDR2 SQIVND (reference sequence). CDR3 loop: CASSPGGDIGELFF. For the CDR3, the DNA is TGTGCCAGTAGTCCCGGGGGGGACATCGGGGAGCTGTTTTTT.

The chain links TRBV5-1 to TRBJ2-4; D is possibly TRBD1 (5 bases). CDR3 length: 16 residues. Per the germline V gene, CDR1 is SGHRS and CDR2 is YFSETQ. V lost 0 bases to trimming and J lost 0 bases, with 10 bases between them. The CDR3 nucleotides read TGCGCCAGCAGCTTGGCCCTAGGGGTAGCCAAAAACATTCAGTACTTC. Translated: CASSLALGVAKNIQYF.

The V and J genes are TRBV5-1 and TRBJ1-4; the match to TRBD1 covers 7 bases. V dropped 4 bases and J dropped 5; count of bases not matched to a gene: 8. Germline V CDR1 and CDR2: SGHRS, YFSETQ. This CDR3 has 15 residues. The CDR3 DNA is TGCGCCAGCAGCAGCACAGGGGCCCCGAATGAAAAACTGTTTTTT. Protein: CASSSTGAPNEKLFF.

The chain has TRBV5-1 and TRBJ2-7; D is uncertain. The length of the CDR3 is 12 residues. V dropped 0 bases and J dropped 6 bases, with 7 bases sitting between them. CDR1 and CDR2 (germline): SGHRS, YFSETQ. CDR3 protein: CASSLATGEQYF. CDR3 in DNA: TGCGCCAGCAGCTTGGCCACCGGCGAGCAGTACTTC.

The V call is TRBV5-1, the J call TRBJ2-7; tentatively, D is TRBD1 (6 bases). The CDR3 runs 15 residues. Trimming removed 4 bases from V and 4 bases from J, with 18 bases in between. Germline V gene data show CDR1 as SGHRS and CDR2 as YFSETQ. The DNA for the CDR3 is TGCGCCAGCAGCATCTCCGAATGGACAGCATACGAGCAGTACTTC. Its protein is CASSISEWTAYEQYF.